One sample yielded the 19 T cell receptor beta chains listed below, sequenced in a study of blood T cell repertoires in COVID-19. Repertoires were generated with immunoSEQ multiplex PCR, while TCRdb's copy carries only in-frame clones and drops some. The sample consists of 65,000 to 80,000 clones, roughly four fifths of them appearing once. Sequenced sample: peripheral blood. Receptor source: a human donor in a cohort sampled during active COVID-19.

This sequence joins TRBV18 and TRBJ2-6; a possible D gene is TRBD1 (6 bases). Per the germline V gene, CDR1 is KGHSH and CDR2 is LQKENI. With 3 bases removed from V and 2 bases from J, the gap between germline ends came to 11 bases. The CDR3 sequence is 16 residues long. In DNA, the CDR3 is TGTGCCAGCTCACCTTGGGGGCTCGCTGGGGCCAACGTCCTGACTTTC. Translated, it gives CASSPWGLAGANVLTF.

V is TRBV5-1 and J is TRBJ2-1, with a possible D match to TRBD2 (6 bases). V lost 4 bases to trimming and J lost 6 bases, with 14 bases between them. The CDR3 is 14 residues long. CDR1 and CDR2 from the germline V gene are SGHRS and YFSETQ. This chain's CDR3 is CASSLGGDFNEQFF. The CDR3, as DNA: TGCGCCAGCAGCCTCGGGGGAGACTTCAATGAGCAGTTCTTC.

The table lists this clone with a count of one. V usage is TRBV4-1 and J usage is TRBJ2-1; tentatively, D is TRBD1 (6 bases). V was clipped by 2 bases and J by 4 bases, with 12 bases between them. The CDR3 is 15 amino acids. Germline CDR1 MGHRA, CDR2 YSYEKL. The CDR3 DNA sequence: TGCGCCAGCAGCCAAAATGGACAGACATACAATGAGCAGTTCTTC. Amino acid sequence: CASSQNGQTYNEQFF.

CDR3 bases: TGTGCCAGCAGTTCCCAAGCGGGGGCCTCCTACGAGCAGTACTTC. Amino acids: CASSSQAGASYEQYF. The gene calls are TRBV6-6 and TRBJ2-7, with 8 nucleotides matching TRBD2. This CDR3 is built from 15 residues. In germline, CDR1 is MNHNY, CDR2 SVGAGI (reference sequence). J was trimmed by 0 bases and V by 4 bases; bases with no gene match: 5.

The J gene is TRBJ1-1, the V gene TRBV12-3 or TRBV12-4; no firm D call. CDR3 length: 11 amino acids. V lost 5 bases to trimming and J lost 1 base, with 2 bases between them. The DNA of the CDR3 is TGTGCCAGCAGTCAGAACACTGAAGCTTTCTTT. It translates to CASSQNTEAFF.

The chain links TRBV3-1 (or the pseudogene TRBV3-2) to TRBJ2-3, with 11 positions matching TRBD2. Trimming removed 4 bases from V and 3 bases from J; junction bases left unmatched: 0. Germline V lookup: CDR1 LGHDT, CDR2 YNNKEL (reference sequence). CDR3 size: 14 residues. The CDR3 region has the DNA TGTGCCAGCAGCCCTAGCGGGGGGACAGATACGCAGTATTTT. Its translation: CASSPSGGTDTQYF.

This chain uses TRBV28 with TRBJ2-5; TRBD2 aligns across 11 bases. Germline values: CDR1 MDHEN, CDR2 SYDVKM. V shed 4 bases, J shed 4 bases, and the junction held 5 bases outside the gene matches. The CDR3 spans 15 residues. The CDR3 bases are TGTGCCAGCAGTTCTTCCGGGACTAGCGGAGAGACCCAGTACTTC. As protein: CASSSSGTSGETQYF.

Note on this clone: A read error may produce the germline difference seen at one junction end. The V call is TRBV7-7, the J call TRBJ2-5; possible D gene TRBD1, 8 bases. Germline assignment: CDR1 SSHAT and CDR2 FNYEAQ (reference sequence). The CDR3 loop spans 14 amino acids. The CDR3: CASSATGGGETQYF. The CDR3 nucleotides read TGTGCTAGCAGCGCAACAGGGGGAGGGGAGACCCAGTACTTC.

This chain links TRBV6-2 or TRBV6-3 with TRBJ2-3, with 12 positions matching TRBD2. J lost 2 bases, V lost 3 bases, and 6 bases had no gene match. CDR1 and CDR2 (germline): MNHEY, SVGEGT. There are 17 residues in the CDR3. CDR3: CASSYLAGGPDTDTQYF. The CDR3 DNA follows: TGTGCCAGCAGTTATCTAGCGGGGGGGCCGGACACAGATACGCAGTATTTT.

This rearrangement joins TRBV30 to TRBJ2-5; 7 bases are shared with TRBD2. V dropped 2 bases and J dropped 8; count of bases not matched to a gene: 11. The germline V gene encodes CDR1 GTSNPN and CDR2 SVGIG (reference sequence). This CDR3 is 14 amino acids long. The CDR3 nucleotides are TGTGCCTGGAGTCCCGCTAGCGGTAAGAGAACCCAGTACTTC. Its translation: CAWSPASGKRTQYF.

Only a few counts were recorded for this clone. V gene TRBV7-9 combines with J gene TRBJ2-1, with D hard to call. Germline CDR1 is SEHNR and CDR2 is FQNEAQ (reference sequence). CDR3 length: 13 amino acids. The germline V and J ends were trimmed by 2 bases and 7 bases, with 9 bases remaining between them. The CDR3, as DNA: TGTGCCAGCAGCTTAACCGGAGTAAATGAGCAGTTCTTC. The encoded protein is CASSLTGVNEQFF.

The chain employs TRBV6-5 and TRBJ1-1; possibly TRBD1 for D (5 bases). The CDR3 is made up of 16 amino acids. CDR1 is MNHEY and CDR2 is SVGAGI in the germline V gene. The V end lost 2 bases, the J end lost 4 bases, and 17 bases lay between the germline ends. As DNA, the CDR3 is TGTGCCAGCAGTTACGGGTCTGGACAACCAATCACTGAAGCTTTCTTT. It encodes CASSYGSGQPITEAFF.

This chain links TRBV6-2 or TRBV6-3 with TRBJ1-5; 8 bases are shared with TRBD1. CDR1 and CDR2 (germline): MNHEY, SVGEGT. The CDR3 consists of 15 residues. V lost 4 bases to trimming and J lost 4 bases; unmatched junction nucleotides: 6. Here the CDR3 DNA reads TGTGCCAGCAGTTCCCTCAGGGGGCAGAATCAGCCCCAGCATTTT. It specifies CASSSLRGQNQPQHF.

This clone was observed a handful of times. The chain recombines TRBV2 with TRBJ2-7; TRBD2 aligns across 8 bases. The CDR3 runs 14 residues. Germline V gene data show CDR1 as SNHLY and CDR2 as FYNNEI. With V trimmed by 7 bases and J by 0 bases, 5 bases remained unmatched. The CDR3 nucleotides are TGTGCCAGCACCCGGGGGGGTCGCTCCTACGAGCAGTACTTC. Its protein is CASTRGGRSYEQYF.

This clone was counted between two and nine times. The V call is TRBV5-6, the J call TRBJ1-5; D might be TRBD1 (6 bases). The CDR3 consists of 14 residues. Germline V CDR1 and CDR2: SGHDT, YYEEEE. V dropped 3 bases and J dropped 6 bases, with 13 bases sitting between them. The CDR3, as DNA: TGTGCCAGCAGCTCACAGGGTGGTCGTCAGCCCCAGCATTTT. Translation: CASSSQGGRQPQHF.

This chain connects TRBV29-1 to TRBJ1-2; D unresolved. The V end was cut by 2 bases, the J end by 1 base, with 14 bases between. Germline CDR1 reads SQVTM; CDR2 reads ANQGSEA. The CDR3 length is 15 residues. The CDR3 is CSVEYYREGNYGYTF. Here the CDR3 DNA reads TGCAGCGTTGAATATTACCGGGAAGGTAACTATGGCTACACCTTC.

The chain is built from TRBV15 and TRBJ2-6; 7 bases are shared with TRBD2. The CDR3 loop spans 17 amino acids. Germline CDR1 is LNHNV and CDR2 is YYDKDF (reference sequence). Germline trimming cut 0 bases from V and 3 bases from J; bases unmatched to any gene: 5. As DNA, the CDR3 is TGTGCCACCAGCAGAGATGTCGGGGGGTTTGGGGCCAACGTCCTGACTTTC. It is translated as CATSRDVGGFGANVLTF.

V is TRBV5-6 and J is TRBJ2-3; D is undetermined. CDR1 SGHDT and CDR2 YYEEEE come from the germline V gene. V lost 5 bases to trimming and J lost 3 bases, with 16 bases between them. This CDR3 comprises 15 residues. CDR3 region: CASRLRSSRTDTQYF. For the CDR3, the DNA is TGTGCCAGCAGGCTAAGGAGTAGCCGTACAGATACGCAGTATTTT.

The CDR3 sequence is CASSLGSSPLHF. The CDR3, as DNA: TGTGCCAGCAGCTTAGGGAGCTCACCCCTCCACTTT. V gene TRBV7-9 combines with J gene TRBJ1-6; no clear D gene. Germline loops: CDR1 SEHNR, CDR2 FQNEAQ (reference sequence). The CDR3 consists of 12 residues. V lost 1 base and J lost 10, with 5 bases in between.